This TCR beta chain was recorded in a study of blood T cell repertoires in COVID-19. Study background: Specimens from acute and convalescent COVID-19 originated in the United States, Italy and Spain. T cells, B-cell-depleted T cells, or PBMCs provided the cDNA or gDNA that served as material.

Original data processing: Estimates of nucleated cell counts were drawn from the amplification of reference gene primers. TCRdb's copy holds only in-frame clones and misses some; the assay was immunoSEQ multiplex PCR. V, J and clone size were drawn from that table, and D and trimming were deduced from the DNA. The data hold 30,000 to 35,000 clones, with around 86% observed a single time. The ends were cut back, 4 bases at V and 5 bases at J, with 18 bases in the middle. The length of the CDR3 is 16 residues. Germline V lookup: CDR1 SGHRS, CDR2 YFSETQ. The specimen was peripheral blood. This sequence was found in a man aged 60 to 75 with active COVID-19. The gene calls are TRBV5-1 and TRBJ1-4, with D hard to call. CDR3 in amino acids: CASSRTGSHLNEKLFF. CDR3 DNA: TGCGCCAGCAGCCGGACGGGAAGCCACCTGAATGAAAAACTGTTTTTT.